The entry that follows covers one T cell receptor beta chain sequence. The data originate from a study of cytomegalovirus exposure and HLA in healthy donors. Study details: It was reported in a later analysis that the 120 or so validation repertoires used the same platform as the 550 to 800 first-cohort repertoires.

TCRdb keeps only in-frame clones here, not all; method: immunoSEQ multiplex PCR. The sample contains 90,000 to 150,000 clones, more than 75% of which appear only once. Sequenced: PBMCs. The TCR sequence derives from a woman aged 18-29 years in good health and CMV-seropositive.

CDR3 DNA: TGCGCCAGCAGCTTGGGACTAGGCTATGGCTACACCTTC. Translation: CASSLGLGYGYTF. The V and J genes are TRBV5-1 and TRBJ1-2; D ambiguous. CDR1 and CDR2 from the germline V gene are SGHRS and YFSETQ. V was cut by 0 bases and J by 4 bases, with 7 bases left in between. The CDR3 length is 13 residues.